The rows below give T cell receptor beta chains drawn from one sample of a study of T cell clones after liver transplantation. Using immunoSEQ multiplex PCR, the repertoire was profiled, and TCRdb retains in-frame clones only, with some absent. The repertoire includes 70,000 to 80,000 clones, more than 90% of them detected once, and roughly 3% sits in the top ten. The sequencing here drew on CD4+ T cells from blood, taken before liver transplant. The receptors were sampled from a human donor who received a liver transplant. The CDR3 runs from the conserved cysteine through the conserved F or W. A D gene is named only where the DNA matches it firmly. Clone size, where shown, is once, few, many, or a class for clones that have expanded.

d_call,v_call,j_call,clone_size,cdr3_nt,cdr3_aa
NA,TRBV10-1,TRBJ2-1,NA,TGCGCCAAAAGTAACAGGGCCAGCTCCTACAATGAGCAGTTCTTC,CAKSNRASSYNEQFF
TRBD2,TRBV9,TRBJ2-1,once,TGTGCCAGCAGCGTATCTAGCGGGCGGGATGAGCAGTTCTTC,CASSVSSGRDEQFF
TRBD2,TRBV7-3,TRBJ2-1,NA,TGTGCCAGCTCCTTGGGACTAGAGACAAATGAGCAGTTCTTC,CASSLGLETNEQFF
TRBD2,TRBV5-1,TRBJ2-3,NA,TGCGCCAGCAGAGCTAGCGGGAGTACGTCAGATACGCAGTATTTT,CASRASGSTSDTQYF
NA,TRBV5-1,TRBJ2-5,NA,TGCGCCAGCAGCGCCAGGGGATGGGAGACCCAGTACTTC,CASSARGWETQYF
TRBD1,TRBV28,TRBJ2-7,NA,TGTGCCAGCCAAACGCCGGGACAGGGCTCCTACGAGCAGTACTTC,CASQTPGQGSYEQYF
TRBD1,TRBV5-1,TRBJ2-3,once,TGCGCCAGCAGTTCCGGGACAGGGTCGGGAGATACGCAGTATTTT,CASSSGTGSGDTQYF
NA,TRBV18,TRBJ2-7,NA,TGTGCCAGCTCACGAGGGGCCCAAACCTACGAGCAGTACTTC,CASSRGAQTYEQYF
TRBD2,TRBV5-1,TRBJ2-7,NA,TGCGCCAGCAGCTTGGCCGGCAGGACTAGCGGATTTTACGAGCAGTACTTC,CASSLAGRTSGFYEQYF
TRBD2,TRBV5-1,TRBJ2-3,NA,TGCGCCAGCAGCGGGGGACTAGCGGCCGCTTACACAGATACGCAGTATTTT,CASSGGLAAAYTDTQYF
TRBD1,TRBV5-4,TRBJ2-2,NA,TGTGCCAGCAGCTTGACAGGGGGCGGGACCGGGGAGCTGTTTTTT,CASSLTGGGTGELFF
NA,TRBV5-5,TRBJ1-4,NA,TGTGCCAGCAGCTTGGGGAACATTGAAAAACTGTTTTTT,CASSLGNIEKLFF
NA,TRBV20-1,TRBJ2-1,few,TGCAGTGCTAGAGATCGGGATGAGCAGTTCTTC,CSARDRDEQFF
NA,TRBV6-6,TRBJ2-5,NA,TGTGCCAGCAGTTACTCGACAAGCTCAGAGACCCAGTACTTC,CASSYSTSSETQYF
NA,TRBV7-2,TRBJ2-1,once,TGTGCCAGCAGCACAAACGAGGTTTACAATGAGCAGTTCTTC,CASSTNEVYNEQFF
TRBD1,TRBV28,TRBJ1-2,NA,TGTGCCAGCAGTCCCCCGGGACAGGTGACCTTAAACTATGGCTACACCTTC,CASSPPGQVTLNYGYTF
NA,TRBV19,TRBJ2-3,NA,TGTGCCACGGCCCGCACAGATACGCAGTATTTT,CATARTDTQYF
NA,TRBV7-2,TRBJ2-7,NA,TGTGCCAGCAGCTTATCGCTCTCCTACGAGCAGTACTTC,CASSLSLSYEQYF
TRBD2,TRBV10-3,TRBJ2-7,NA,TGTGCCATCCAGGGACTAGCAGGCGAGCAGTACTTC,CAIQGLAGEQYF
NA,TRBV6-1,TRBJ2-6,NA,TGTGCCAGCAGCCTCTCTGGGGCCAACGTCCTGACTTTC,CASSLSGANVLTF
NA,TRBV27,TRBJ1-1,NA,TGTGCCAGCAGTTTCACGCGAAGGAACACTGAAGCTTTCTTT,CASSFTRRNTEAFF
NA,TRBV6-1,TRBJ2-1,NA,TGTGCCAGCAGTGAAGCGGGAGGCCCCTCCTACAATGAGCAGTTCTTC,CASSEAGGPSYNEQFF
TRBD1,TRBV30,TRBJ2-2,NA,TGTGCCTGGAGCGGAGGCCTTGGGCAGGGGGCCGTCGGGGAGCTGTTTTTT,CAWSGGLGQGAVGELFF
TRBD1,TRBV11-3,TRBJ1-4,NA,TGTGCCAGCAGGCGCGGGACAGGAGTTAATGAAAAACTGTTTTTT,CASRRGTGVNEKLFF
TRBD2,TRBV9,TRBJ2-3,NA,TGTGCCAGCAGCGTAGCGGGACTAGCGGGAGGCGTAGATACGCAGTATTTT,CASSVAGLAGGVDTQYF
TRBD2,TRBV18,TRBJ2-1,NA,TGTGCCAGCTCTTGGACTAGCCGCAATGAGCAGTTCTTC,CASSWTSRNEQFF
NA,TRBV9,TRBJ2-1,NA,TGTGCCAGCAGCGGGGGACTTCTCTACAATGAGCAGTTCTTC,CASSGGLLYNEQFF
TRBD2,TRBV5-1,TRBJ2-1,few,TGCGCCAGCAGCCTCCAGGGGACTAGCGTAGCCTACAATGAGCAGTTCTTC,CASSLQGTSVAYNEQFF
NA,TRBV18,TRBJ2-5,NA,TGTGCCAGCTCCCAGGGACGACAAGAGACCCAGTACTTC,CASSQGRQETQYF
NA,TRBV7-9,TRBJ2-3,NA,TGTGCCAGCAGCCCAACCTCTAGCGTTTCAGATACGCAGTATTTT,CASSPTSSVSDTQYF
TRBD2,TRBV9,TRBJ2-5,NA,TGTGCCAGCAGCGTAGCGGGACTAGCCCCTTCTTGGGGAGAGACCCAGTACTTC,CASSVAGLAPSWGETQYF
NA,TRBV28,TRBJ1-2,NA,TGTGCCAGCAGTACACCACTAGTCAGGGGATCGGAGGGCTACACCTTC,CASSTPLVRGSEGYTF
NA,TRBV27,TRBJ2-3,NA,TGTGCCAGCAGTTCCGCCCCTAGCGCGTACACAGATACGCAGTATTTT,CASSSAPSAYTDTQYF
TRBD1,TRBV25-1,TRBJ1-2,NA,TGTGCCAGCAGTCCACCGGGACAGGGGGCGCGGAACTATGGCTACACCTTC,CASSPPGQGARNYGYTF
TRBD1,TRBV12-5,TRBJ1-4,NA,TGTGCTAGTGGTTTGCTCCGGACAGGTCTTCGGGGTAATGAAAAACTGTTTTTT,CASGLLRTGLRGNEKLFF
NA,TRBV18,TRBJ1-4,NA,TGTGCCAGCTCAGCGAACAAGGGGCCTAATGAAAAACTGTTTTTT,CASSANKGPNEKLFF
TRBD2,TRBV7-9,TRBJ2-4,NA,TGTGCCAGCAGCCCAGCCGGGCTAGCGGGAGTTCACATTCAGTACTTC,CASSPAGLAGVHIQYF
NA,TRBV5-6,TRBJ1-1,NA,TGTGCCAGCAGCTTGGTGGGGGACAAGAACACTGAAGCTTTCTTT,CASSLVGDKNTEAFF
NA,TRBV28,TRBJ2-7,NA,TGTGCCAGCAGGGCCCCCTACGAGCAGTACTTC,CASRAPYEQYF
NA,TRBV18,TRBJ2-1,NA,TGTGCCAGCTCACCCACGGGGCTCCGGGAGCAGTTCTTC,CASSPTGLREQFF
TRBD1,TRBV25-1,TRBJ1-1,NA,TGTGCCAGCATTCCGACAGGGGGCCAGAACACTGAAGCTTTCTTT,CASIPTGGQNTEAFF
TRBD1,TRBV19,TRBJ1-2,NA,TGTGCCAGTAGTGAACAGGGGGCAGGAGGCTACACCTTC,CASSEQGAGGYTF
TRBD2,TRBV7-6,TRBJ2-5,NA,TGTGCCAGCAGCTTAGTCGGACTAGCGGAAGAGACCCAGTACTTC,CASSLVGLAEETQYF
TRBD2,TRBV11-2,TRBJ2-2,NA,TGTGCCAGCAGCTTGACTAGCGGGAGTGCCGGGGAGCTGTTTTTT,CASSLTSGSAGELFF
NA,TRBV6-4,TRBJ2-2,NA,TGTGCCAGCAGTCGCGGACAGATCGCCGGGGAGCTGTTTTTT,CASSRGQIAGELFF
NA,TRBV2,TRBJ2-1,NA,TGTGCCAGCAGTGGACAGAATCACAATGAGCAGTTCTTC,CASSGQNHNEQFF
TRBD1,TRBV7-2,TRBJ2-3,NA,TGTGCCAGCAGCTCCCAGACAGGGTCTGATACGCAGTATTTT,CASSSQTGSDTQYF
NA,TRBV19,TRBJ2-7,NA,TGTGCCAGTAGTATAAGTGGGGACATATTTTACGAGCAGTACTTC,CASSISGDIFYEQYF
TRBD2,TRBV7-9,TRBJ2-5,NA,TGTGCCAGCAGCTTAGGGGCGGGAGGTGGAGAGACCCAGTACTTC,CASSLGAGGGETQYF
NA,TRBV15,TRBJ2-7,NA,TGTGCCACCAGCAATAGGGGATATCACTACGAGCAGTACTTC,CATSNRGYHYEQYF
NA,TRBV19,TRBJ2-2,NA,TGTGCCAGTCGGGACTTCGAACCCGGGGAGCTGTTTTTT,CASRDFEPGELFF
NA,TRBV19,TRBJ1-2,once,TGTGCCAGTAGTATTTATAGGGTGGACTATGGCTACACCTTC,CASSIYRVDYGYTF
TRBD2,TRBV5-1,TRBJ2-5,NA,TGCGCCAGCAGCCCTCTAGCGGGAGCTACCCAAGAGACCCAGTACTTC,CASSPLAGATQETQYF
TRBD2,TRBV28,TRBJ2-7,NA,TGTGCCAGCAGCCCGTGGACCGGGACTACCGTCTCCTACGAGCAGTACTTC,CASSPWTGTTVSYEQYF
NA,TRBV18,TRBJ2-7,NA,TGTGCCAGCTCACCAATCCGGGACTTAGAATACGAGCAGTACTTC,CASSPIRDLEYEQYF
NA,TRBV19,TRBJ1-5,NA,TGTGCCAGTAGTATAGGCCCAATTAGCAATCAGCCCCAGCATTTT,CASSIGPISNQPQHF
NA,TRBV7-3,TRBJ2-5,NA,TGTGCCAGCAGCTTATCAGTCCAAGAGACCCAGTACTTC,CASSLSVQETQYF